The 22 T cell receptor beta chains below all came from one sample that was sequenced in a study of T cells in Graves' hyperthyroidism and ophthalmopathy. Amplified regions were TCR beta CDR3 sequences from RNA transcripts. HTBI primers were employed in a first-round RT-PCR of the TCR CDR3. TCRdb used MiXCR to reprocess the multiplex PCR reads, holding one entry per CDR3 protein. In the table there are under 350,000 distinct CDR3 sequences, approximately 18% of which are singletons. Source material: blood. The receptors here all came from a woman in her fifties or sixties with Graves' hyperthyroidism.

The chain links TRBV5-1 to TRBJ1-1; possibly TRBD1 for D (5 bases). CDR1 is SGHRS and CDR2 is YFSETQ in the germline V gene. There are 15 residues in the CDR3. The germline V and J ends were trimmed by 4 bases and 2 bases, with 15 bases remaining between them. CDR3 bases: TGCGCCAGCAGCCCCCGGGGGGGGAAAAACACTGAAGCTTTCTTT. Translating gives CASSPRGGKNTEAFF. Supplemented by reference TRBV5-1 and TRBJ1-1, the full variable domain reads KAGVTQTPRYLIKTRGQQVTLSCSPISGHRSVSWYQQTPGQGLQFLFEYFSETQRNKGNFPGRFSGRQFSNSRSEMNVSTLELGDSALYLCASSPRGGKNTEAFFGQGTRLTVV.

Only a few counts were recorded for this clonotype. Since a much larger clone is just one base distant, this may be a read error. The chain employs TRBV5-1 and TRBJ1-2, with D perhaps matching TRBD1 (6 bases). The CDR3 is 15 residues long. CDR1 and CDR2 (germline): SGHRS, YFSETQ. The CDR3 region is CASSLDREIDYSYTF. CDR3 in DNA: TGCGCCAGCAGCTTGGACAGGGAGATCGACTATAGCTACACCTTC.

This clonotype came up many times. The V call is TRBV5-4, the J call TRBJ2-1, with D possibly TRBD2 on 5 matching bases. Germline loops: CDR1 SGHNT, CDR2 YYREEE (reference sequence). Trimming cost V 6 bases and J 10 bases, with 14 bases left between them. The CDR3 sequence is 12 residues long. CDR3 loop: CASITDGGEQFF. The CDR3 DNA reads as TGTGCCAGCATTACCGACGGCGGGGAGCAGTTCTTC.

V is TRBV9 and J is TRBJ2-7; 7 positions agree with TRBD1. Germline V lookup: CDR1 SGDLS, CDR2 YYNGEE. The CDR3 totals 14 residues. With V trimmed by 3 bases and J by 0 bases, 3 bases remained unmatched. This CDR3 is CASSAGQVSYEQYF. The CDR3 coding sequence is TGTGCCAGCAGCGCAGGACAGGTCTCCTACGAGCAGTACTTC.

V gene TRBV29-1 combines with J gene TRBJ1-1; D is undetermined. The CDR3 runs 14 residues. Germline CDR1 SQVTM, CDR2 ANQGSEA. The V end lost 3 bases, the J end lost 3 bases, and 14 bases lay between the germline ends. The CDR3 region is CSVEGGYEDTEAFF. In DNA form, the CDR3 reads TGCAGCGTTGAGGGTGGGTACGAGGACACTGAAGCTTTCTTT.

The chain carries TRBV6-5 and TRBJ1-2, with unresolved D. Germline V gene sequence: CDR1 MNHEY, CDR2 SVGAGI. The germline V and J ends were trimmed by 0 bases and 5 bases, with 10 bases remaining between them. The CDR3 is 14 amino acids. CDR3 bases: TGTGCCAGCAGTTACTCGCCAGGCGGATATGGCTACACCTTC. Protein product: CASSYSPGGYGYTF.

At least ten counts were recorded for this clonotype. The chain carries TRBV6-1 and TRBJ2-7, with 9 bases that match TRBD2. The V gene end was trimmed by 5 bases and the J gene end by 5 bases; junction bases not matched to a gene: 16. CDR1 and CDR2 from the germline V gene are MNHNS and SASEGT. The CDR3 length is 17 residues. In DNA form, the CDR3 reads TGTGCCAGCAGTCGCATCTTCTTCGGGACTAGCTTAGACGAGCAGTACTTC. Translation: CASSRIFFGTSLDEQYF.

A word on this clonotype: An end of the junction differs from the germline gene, which may be a read error. This chain links TRBV11-2 with TRBJ1-6, with 8 bases lining up with TRBD1. This CDR3 spans 18 amino acids. The germline CDR1 and CDR2 sequences are SGHAT and FQNNGV. DNA of the CDR3: TGTGCCAGCAGCTTACTAGAGCGGCGGACAGGGTATGGTTCACCCCTCCATTTT. Translation: CASSLLERRTGYGSPLHF.

J is TRBJ2-5 and V is TRBV7-6; D gene unclear. The CDR3 is 12 amino acids. Trimming cost V 6 bases and J 3 bases, with 8 bases left between them. Germline V gene sequence: CDR1 SGHVS, CDR2 FNYEAQ. Written as DNA, the CDR3 is TGTGCCAGCAGGAGTCGGGAAGAGACCCAGTACTTC. This translates into CASRSREETQYF.

In this sample, this clonotype turned up a few times. This rearrangement joins TRBV29-1 to TRBJ2-2; a possible D gene is TRBD1 (6 bases). With 4 bases removed from V and 0 bases from J, the gap between germline ends came to 12 bases. This CDR3 spans 15 amino acids. The germline gives CDR1 SQVTM, CDR2 ANQGSEA. The CDR3 nucleotides read TGCAGCGTTGGAGGGGGACCCACGAACACCGGGGAGCTGTTTTTT. Translation: CSVGGGPTNTGELFF.

Many counts were recorded for this clonotype. The genes are TRBV6-2 or TRBV6-3 and TRBJ2-5; 7 nucleotides align to TRBD2. This CDR3 is 17 amino acids long. With 10 bases clipped from V and 1 base from J, the junction kept 18 bases outside the gene matches. CDR1 is MNHEY, CDR2 SVGEGT, per germline. CDR3 DNA sequence: TGTGCCACCCTTAGCGTTATTGGCGGGGGAGGCCAAGAGACCCAGTACTTC. It encodes CATLSVIGGGGQETQYF.

This clonotype was seen many times. The chain has TRBV30 and TRBJ1-2; maybe TRBD1 (5 bases). Trimming took off 3 bases at V and 2 bases at J, with 13 bases between the two ends. The CDR3 contains 14 residues. In germline, CDR1 is GTSNPN, CDR2 SVGIG (reference sequence). The CDR3 sequence is CAWSQPGFNYGYTF. CDR3 bases: TGTGCCTGGAGCCAGCCAGGGTTCAACTATGGCTACACCTTC.

A few counts support this clonotype. The V gene is TRBV15, the J gene TRBJ2-2, with TRBD2 matching 7 bases. J lost 0 bases, V lost 0 bases, and 1 base had no gene match. CDR3 length: 16 amino acids. CDR1 and CDR2 (germline): LNHNV, YYDKDF (reference sequence). The DNA for the CDR3 is TGTGCCACCAGCAGAGATGGACTAGCGAACACCGGGGAGCTGTTTTTT. Protein: CATSRDGLANTGELFF.

The chain recombines TRBV30 with TRBJ1-2; D uncertain. V was pared by 2 bases and J by 2 bases, with 9 bases between. The CDR3 loop spans 13 amino acids. Per the germline V gene, CDR1 is GTSNPN and CDR2 is SVGIG (reference sequence). CDR3 loop: CAWSNQPNYGYTF. CDR3 DNA sequence: TGTGCCTGGAGTAACCAGCCCAACTATGGCTACACCTTC.

A few counts support this clonotype. This chain joins TRBV15 and TRBJ1-2, with D perhaps TRBD1 (6 bases). With 5 bases removed from V and 8 bases from J, the gap between germline ends came to 15 bases. The CDR3 covers 13 residues. The germline V gene has CDR1 LNHNV and CDR2 YYDKDF (reference sequence). The CDR3 region has the DNA TGTGCCACCAGCTTAACAGGGACGAGCGGCTACACCTTC. Protein sequence: CATSLTGTSGYTF.

This rearrangement joins TRBV10-3 to TRBJ1-1; D unresolved. From germline, CDR1 is ENHRY and CDR2 SYGVKD. The CDR3 is made up of 11 amino acids. V was shortened by 4 bases and J by 1 base, with 1 base between the two germline ends. CDR3 amino acids: CAISGNTEAFF. The CDR3, as DNA: TGTGCCATCAGTGGGAACACTGAAGCTTTCTTT.

The V call is TRBV6-9, the J call TRBJ1-1; TRBD1 might be the D (5 bases). V dropped 4 bases and J dropped 1 base, with 13 bases sitting between them. The CDR3 extends over 15 amino acids. CDR1 is MNHGY and CDR2 is SVAAGI in the germline V gene. In nucleotides, the CDR3 is TGTGCCAGCAGTTTCGGGACGCACGGGAACACTGAAGCTTTCTTT. It yields the protein CASSFGTHGNTEAFF.

A single count supports this clonotype. The chain carries TRBV3-1 and TRBJ2-2, with 9 bases lining up with TRBD2. Germline values: CDR1 LGHDT, CDR2 YNNKEL (reference sequence). V lost 3 bases, J lost 6 bases, and 8 bases stayed unmatched. This CDR3 has 16 amino acids. The CDR3 is CASSHFGLAGSGELFF. The CDR3 coding sequence is TGTGCCAGCAGCCACTTTGGCCTAGCGGGGTCCGGGGAGCTGTTTTTT.

A few counts support this clonotype. This sequence joins TRBV12-3 or TRBV12-4 and TRBJ1-2, with 8 bases fitting TRBD1. J lost 5 bases, V lost 2 bases, and 7 bases had no gene match. CDR3 length equals 15 residues. The CDR3 DNA is TGTGCCAGCAGTTTATCCGAGACAGGGGTGTATGGCTACACCTTC. Translation: CASSLSETGVYGYTF.

This clonotype was picked up many times. The gene calls are TRBV18 and TRBJ2-1, with 10 nucleotides matching TRBD1. This CDR3 has 15 residues. The V gene's germline CDR1 is KGHSH and CDR2 LQKENI. The V gene end was trimmed by 5 bases and the J gene end by 7 bases; junction bases not matched to a gene: 8. CDR3 sequence reads: CASSAGTGVGNEQFF. For the CDR3, the DNA is TGTGCCAGCTCAGCCGGGACAGGGGTTGGAAATGAGCAGTTCTTC.

The V and J genes are TRBV7-3 and TRBJ2-2; no reliable D call. The germline V gene encodes CDR1 SGHTA and CDR2 FQGTGA. With 5 bases removed from V and 1 base from J, the gap between germline ends came to 8 bases. This CDR3 is built from 14 residues. The DNA of the CDR3 is TGTGCCAGCAGCCCATCGAGGAACACCGGGGAGCTGTTTTTT. This codes for CASSPSRNTGELFF. The complete variable domain, with remaining parts taken from reference TRBV7-3 and TRBJ2-2, reads GAGVSQTPSNKVTEKGKYVELRCDPISGHTALYWYRQSLGQGPEFLIYFQGTGAADDSGLPNDRFFAVRPEGSVSTLKIQRTERGDSAVYLCASSPSRNTGELFFGEGSRLTVL.

The table lists this clonotype with many counts. The rearrangement uses TRBV20-1 and TRBJ1-1; 7 nucleotides match TRBD1. This CDR3 spans 13 amino acids. Germline-derived CDR1 and CDR2 are DFQATT and SNEGSKA (reference sequence). The trim removed 6 bases at V and 0 bases at J, leaving 4 bases unmatched. The CDR3 DNA follows: TGCAGTGCCACGGGACAGATGAACACTGAAGCTTTCTTT. Translated: CSATGQMNTEAFF.